The T cell receptor beta chain described here comes from a study of control samples from healthy donors and cancer patients. V shed 4 bases and J 5 bases; nucleotides not matched to a gene: 2. Germline CDR1 and CDR2: SGHRS and YFSETQ. This CDR3 is 13 amino acids long. Measured with immunoSEQ multiplex PCR; TCRdb has only the in-frame clones, and not every one. The repertoire has about 120,000 clones, 92% of them found once; the top ten carry roughly 2.1%. Sequencing was performed on blood. This clonotype was obtained from a woman aged 45-60 years in good health. The rearrangement joins TRBV5-1 to TRBJ2-5, with 10 bases matching TRBD2. As DNA, the CDR3 is TGCGCCAGCAGCGCAGCGGGGGGGGAGACCCAGTACTTC. This translates into CASSAAGGETQYF.